These 26 T cell receptor beta chains originate from one sample sequenced in a study of T cell repertoires in cytomegalovirus infection (dated by TCRdb to between 2018 and 2021). The data were produced on an Illumina HiSeq 1500. In-frame beta chains were kept once TCRdb had trimmed the public reads at Q25 with fastp and called clones with MiXCR. All rows with the same CDR3 protein become a single entry with the most common DNA and genes. The sample table records roughly 920,000 distinct CDR3 sequences; 31% of these occur just once. Of the sample, over 11% is held by the ten largest clones. Their antigens remain unidentified. This sample's treatment or condition label indicates: in vitro stimulation with specific CMV peptide epitopes to enrich CMV-specific T cells. Sequenced material: cultured CD8+ T cells from PBMCs, taken from culture after CMV antigen stimulation. These receptors were obtained from a human donor in good health (CMV status not recorded). Some clones in this sample may be carry-over from other donors' samples.

The chain links TRBV27 to TRBJ2-2; D possibly corresponds to TRBD2 (5 bases). The V and J ends lost 1 base and 5 bases respectively, with 5 bases between them. Germline V gene sequence: CDR1 MNHEY, CDR2 SMNVEV (reference sequence). The CDR3 is made up of 13 amino acids. The CDR3 sequence: CASSLWETGELFF. DNA of the CDR3: TGTGCCAGCAGTTTATGGGAGACCGGGGAGCTGTTTTTT.

This clonotype has a count of ten or more. The genes are TRBV12-3 or TRBV12-4 and TRBJ1-1; D is possibly TRBD1 (6 bases). This CDR3 spans 14 amino acids. Trimming cost V 4 bases and J 1 base, with 10 bases left between them. The CDR3: CASSSGTPNTEAFF. DNA for the CDR3: TGTGCCAGCAGTTCCGGGACACCGAACACTGAAGCTTTCTTT.

This chain joins TRBV14 and TRBJ1-1; no clear D gene. Germline CDR1 SGHDN, CDR2 FVKESK. The CDR3 is 16 residues long. V was trimmed by 4 bases and J by 1 base, leaving 16 bases between them. The CDR3 coding sequence is TGTGCCAGCAGCCTCTCAGCTGGCGGAAGGAACACTGAAGCTTTCTTT. This translates into CASSLSAGGRNTEAFF.

The V and J genes are TRBV27 and TRBJ2-1, with D perhaps given as TRBD1 or TRBD2 (5 bases each). V shed 4 bases and J shed 5 bases, with 18 bases lying between them. In germline, CDR1 is MNHEY, CDR2 SMNVEV (reference sequence). This CDR3 has 16 amino acids. DNA of the CDR3: TGTGCCAGCAGTTCCCCCGGGGCGGTCCGAGACAATGAGCAGTTCTTC. Its protein is CASSSPGAVRDNEQFF.

This chain uses TRBV29-1 with TRBJ2-3; TRBD2 is a possible D gene (7 bases). Per the germline V gene, CDR1 is SQVTM and CDR2 is ANQGSEA. Trimming shortened V by 7 bases and J by 2 bases, and 16 bases separated the two germline ends. The CDR3 runs 14 residues. CDR3 sequence: CSAPGGSPTDTQYF. The CDR3 nucleotides read TGCAGCGCTCCGGGGGGCAGCCCCACAGATACGCAGTATTTT.

The chain has TRBV7-9 and TRBJ2-2; 9 positions match TRBD1. Germline loops: CDR1 SEHNR, CDR2 FQNEAQ (reference sequence). The CDR3 runs to 15 residues. Trimming cost V 5 bases and J 5 bases; bases outside gene matches: 6. CDR3 nucleotides: TGTGCCAGCAGCCCGGGGACAGGGATGACCGGGGAGCTGTTTTTT. As protein: CASSPGTGMTGELFF.

In its sample, this clonotype was seen a few times. This chain links TRBV12-3 or TRBV12-4 with TRBJ2-5, with D unresolved. CDR3 length equals 14 residues. The ends were cut back, 5 bases at V and 0 bases at J, with 10 bases in the middle. CDR3 sequence (DNA): TGTGCCAGCAGTGCACTGGTGTACCAAGAGACCCAGTACTTC. Residues: CASSALVYQETQYF.

The chain recombines TRBV6-5 with TRBJ2-2; unclear D gene. Germline loops: CDR1 MNHEY, CDR2 SVGAGI. CDR3 size: 12 residues. V was shortened by 6 bases and J by 7 bases, with 9 bases between the two germline ends. In DNA form, the CDR3 reads TGTGCCAGCAGCCGGGCCAACGGGGAGCTGTTTTTT. This encodes CASSRANGELFF.

On this clonotype: A read error may account for a junction end that differs from germline. The V call is TRBV12-5, the J call TRBJ1-2; D not certain. CDR1 is LGHNT and CDR2 is FRNRAP in the germline V gene. The CDR3 is made up of 13 amino acids. The CDR3 here is CASGLGPIYGCTF. As DNA, the CDR3 is TGTGCTAGTGGTTTAGGACCGATCTATGGCTGCACCTTC.

This clonotype appeared a single time. The chain employs TRBV13 and TRBJ1-1; a weak D match, TRBD1 (5 bases). This CDR3 has 14 residues. Trimming shortened V by 8 bases and J by 4 bases, and 17 bases separated the two germline ends. Germline loops: CDR1 PRHDT, CDR2 FYEKMQ (reference sequence). In DNA, the CDR3 is TGTGCCAGCTTAATGGTGGGGGTAGGCACTGAAGCTTTCTTT. Translating it yields CASLMVGVGTEAFF.

This clonotype was picked up one time. This rearrangement joins TRBV27 to TRBJ1-1; TRBD1 might be the D (6 bases). Trimming cost V 0 bases and J 5 bases, with 13 bases left between them. CDR3 length: 15 residues. Germline CDR1 is MNHEY and CDR2 is SMNVEV (reference sequence). CDR3 nucleotides: TGTGCCAGCAGTTTATCCAGCACAGGGTTTACTGAAGCTTTCTTT. Its translation: CASSLSSTGFTEAFF.

This clonotype was recorded many times. This chain joins TRBV6-1 and TRBJ2-2; D might be TRBD2 (6 bases). The CDR3 sequence is 15 residues long. Trimming pared 6 bases from V and 6 bases from J, leaving 17 bases between. Looked up from germline, CDR1 is MNHNS and CDR2 is SASEGT. The CDR3 loop is CASRRLETPAGELFF. The DNA for the CDR3 is TGTGCCAGCAGAAGACTAGAAACGCCCGCCGGGGAGCTGTTTTTT.

The rearrangement joins TRBV19 to TRBJ2-7; TRBD1 matches at 8 bases. Germline loops: CDR1 LNHDA, CDR2 SQIVND (reference sequence). V gave up 6 bases and J gave up 7 bases; unmatched junction bases: 11. This CDR3 region has 14 residues. The CDR3 region is CASSKTGDLFEQYF. In DNA, the CDR3 is TGTGCCAGTAGCAAGACAGGGGATCTCTTTGAGCAGTACTTC. The whole variable domain, remainder taken from reference TRBV19 and TRBJ2-7, is DGGITQSPKYLFRKEGQNVTLSCEQNLNHDAMYWYRQDPGQGLRLIYYSQIVNDFQKGDIAEGYSVSREKKESFPLTVTSAQKNPTAFYLCASSKTGDLFEQYFGPGTRLTVT.

This clonotype showed up just a few times. The rearrangement uses TRBV7-9 and TRBJ1-5; 8 bases are shared with TRBD1. The CDR3 is 17 amino acids. With V trimmed by 0 bases and J by 1 base, 5 bases remained unmatched. CDR1 and CDR2 (germline): SEHNR, FQNEAQ (reference sequence). CDR3 amino acids: CASSLAPGGRSNQPQHF. CDR3 DNA: TGTGCCAGCAGCTTAGCTCCAGGGGGCAGAAGCAATCAGCCCCAGCATTTT.

This chain uses TRBV20-1 with TRBJ2-1, with D perhaps TRBD1 (5 bases). V was trimmed by 6 bases and J by 0 bases, leaving 18 bases between them. The CDR3 contains 16 residues. Germline assignment: CDR1 DFQATT and CDR2 SNEGSKA (reference sequence). CDR3 sequence (DNA): TGCAGTGCCCCTTTAAGGGGCCCCCTCTCCTACAATGAGCAGTTCTTC. Translation gives CSAPLRGPLSYNEQFF.

This clonotype was picked up a small number of times. The genes are TRBV7-9 and TRBJ1-1; 8 bases agree with TRBD1. Per the germline V gene, CDR1 is SEHNR and CDR2 is FQNEAQ (reference sequence). CDR3 length: 15 residues. With 5 bases clipped from V and 3 bases from J, the junction kept 8 bases outside the gene matches. The CDR3 bases are TGTGCCAGCAGCACTCCCGGGACAGGTGACACTGAAGCTTTCTTT. Amino acid sequence: CASSTPGTGDTEAFF.

This clonotype was found once. The chain employs TRBV5-8 and TRBJ2-1; D may match TRBD1 or TRBD2 (5 bases each). This CDR3 has 13 residues. Germline lookup yields CDR1 SGHTS and CDR2 YDEGEE. Trimming shortened V by 4 bases and J by 7 bases, and 12 bases separated the two germline ends. CDR3: CASSPLWGNEQFF. The CDR3 region has the DNA TGTGCCAGCAGCCCCTTGTGGGGGAATGAGCAGTTCTTC.

The chain combines TRBV27 with TRBJ2-7; 10 nucleotides match TRBD1. CDR3 size: 14 residues. J was trimmed by 4 bases and V by 7 bases; bases with no gene match: 7. From germline, CDR1 is MNHEY and CDR2 SMNVEV (reference sequence). The CDR3 sequence: CASKPGTGVYEQYV. The CDR3 DNA reads TGTGCCAGCAAACCCGGGACAGGGGTGTACGAGCAGTACGTC.

Notes on this clonotype: A read error may account for a junction end that differs from germline. In nucleotides, the CDR3 is TGTACCACCAGGGAAGGGGCCAACGTCCTGACTTTC. This codes for CTTREGANVLTF. The rearrangement links TRBV15 to TRBJ2-6, with D tentatively TRBD1 (5 bases). The length of the CDR3 is 12 residues. The germline CDR1 and CDR2 sequences are LNHNV and YYDKDF (reference sequence). Drawing the rest from reference TRBV15 and TRBJ2-6, the complete variable domain is DAMVIQNPRYQVTQFGKPVTLSCSQTLNHNVMYWYQQKSSQAPKLLFHYYDKDFNNEADTPDNFQSRRPNTSFCFLDIRSPGLGDTAMYLCTTREGANVLTFGAGSRLTVL.

This clonotype appeared many times. The rearrangement uses TRBV7-3 and TRBJ1-5, with TRBD1 matching 12 bases. The CDR3 runs to 18 residues. Trimming at V came to 5 bases and at J to 0 bases, leaving 8 bases not matched to a gene. Germline CDR1 and CDR2: SGHTA and FQGTGA. The CDR3 DNA sequence: TGTGCCAGCAGCCTCGGGACAGGGGGCGCGAATAGCAATCAGCCCCAGCATTTT. Translation gives CASSLGTGGANSNQPQHF.

This clonotype has a count of ten or more. This chain uses TRBV10-3 with TRBJ1-6; unclear D gene. Trimming left V 0 bases short and J 4 bases short, with 13 bases between. Per the germline V gene, CDR1 is ENHRY and CDR2 is SYGVKD. The CDR3 has 17 amino acids. The chain's CDR3 is CAISESAGDPYNSPLHF. Written as DNA, the CDR3 is TGTGCCATCAGTGAGTCGGCAGGTGATCCTTATAATTCACCCCTCCACTTT.

This clonotype was seen a handful of times. The chain is built from TRBV12-3 or TRBV12-4 and TRBJ1-2; 9 nucleotides agree with TRBD1. This CDR3 has 16 amino acids. Trimming cost V 4 bases and J 7 bases; bases outside gene matches: 13. The CDR3 nucleotides read TGTGCCAGCAGTTGGGTCACAGGGGGCCTGGGGGGTGGCTACACCTTC. Translating it yields CASSWVTGGLGGGYTF.

V is TRBV7-3 and J is TRBJ1-1, with no clear D. CDR1 and CDR2 (germline): SGHTA, FQGTGA. The CDR3 extends over 13 amino acids. The V end lost 4 bases, the J end lost 6 bases, and 12 bases lay between the germline ends. The CDR3 DNA is TGTGCCAGCAGCTCCTTGCGAGCGGCTGAAGCTTTCTTT. Amino acid sequence: CASSSLRAAEAFF.

Only a few counts were recorded for this clonotype. This rearrangement joins TRBV7-6 to TRBJ2-3; 7 positions match TRBD2. Germline V CDR1 and CDR2: SGHVS, FNYEAQ. V was clipped by 1 base and J by 6 bases; unmatched bases: 13. The CDR3 is 17 residues long. The CDR3 protein is CASSLGAAGRQGDTQYF. The CDR3 region has the DNA TGTGCCAGCAGCTTAGGGGCAGCGGGGAGGCAAGGGGATACGCAGTATTTT.

This clonotype showed up just a few times. V is TRBV7-9 and J is TRBJ1-5; no reliable D call. V lost 1 base, J lost 2 bases, and 9 bases lay in between. CDR1 and CDR2 (germline): SEHNR, FQNEAQ (reference sequence). This CDR3 is built from 15 residues. CDR3 in amino acids: CASSLGLSGNQPQHF. The DNA of the CDR3 is TGTGCCAGCAGCTTAGGCCTGTCGGGCAATCAGCCCCAGCATTTT.

This clonotype was detected only a few times. This chain links TRBV7-2 with TRBJ1-1; D may be TRBD1 (5 bases). The CDR3 sequence is 14 residues long. Germline loops: CDR1 SGHTA, CDR2 FQGNSA. Trimming took 7 bases from V and 0 from J, leaving 12 bases between them. DNA of the CDR3: TGTGCCAGCAACCCGGAGGGGTTGAACACTGAAGCTTTCTTT. This sequence encodes CASNPEGLNTEAFF.